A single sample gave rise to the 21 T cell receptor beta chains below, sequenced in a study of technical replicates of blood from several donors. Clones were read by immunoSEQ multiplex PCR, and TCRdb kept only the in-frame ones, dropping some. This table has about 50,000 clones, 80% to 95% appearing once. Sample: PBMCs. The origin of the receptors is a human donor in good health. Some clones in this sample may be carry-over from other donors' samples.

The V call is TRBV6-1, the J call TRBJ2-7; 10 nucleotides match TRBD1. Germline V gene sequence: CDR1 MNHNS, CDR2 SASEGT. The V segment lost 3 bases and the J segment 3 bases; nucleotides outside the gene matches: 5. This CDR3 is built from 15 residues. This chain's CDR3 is CASSDQTGGFYEQYF. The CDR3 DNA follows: TGTGCCAGCAGTGACCAGACAGGGGGCTTCTACGAGCAGTACTTC.

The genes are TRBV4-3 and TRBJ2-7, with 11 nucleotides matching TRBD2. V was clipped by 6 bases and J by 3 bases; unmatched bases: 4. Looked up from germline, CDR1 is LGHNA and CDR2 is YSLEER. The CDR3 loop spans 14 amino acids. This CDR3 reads CASSPGTSGYEQYF. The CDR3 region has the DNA TGCGCCAGCAGTCCCGGGACTAGCGGCTACGAGCAGTACTTC.

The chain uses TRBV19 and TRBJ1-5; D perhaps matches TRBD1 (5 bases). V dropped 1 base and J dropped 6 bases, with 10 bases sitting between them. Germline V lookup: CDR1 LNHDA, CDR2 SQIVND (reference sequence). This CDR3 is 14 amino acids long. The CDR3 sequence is CASSIVRVGQPQHF. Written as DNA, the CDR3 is TGTGCCAGTAGTATAGTCAGGGTAGGTCAGCCCCAGCATTTT. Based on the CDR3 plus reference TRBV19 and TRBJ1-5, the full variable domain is DGGITQSPKYLFRKEGQNVTLSCEQNLNHDAMYWYRQDPGQGLRLIYYSQIVNDFQKGDIAEGYSVSREKKESFPLTVTSAQKNPTAFYLCASSIVRVGQPQHFGDGTRLSIL.

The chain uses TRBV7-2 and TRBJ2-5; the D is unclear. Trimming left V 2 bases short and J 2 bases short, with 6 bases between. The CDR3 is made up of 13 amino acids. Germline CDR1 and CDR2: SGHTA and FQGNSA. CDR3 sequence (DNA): TGTGCCAGCAGCTTAACATTTCAAGAGACCCAGTACTTC. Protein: CASSLTFQETQYF.

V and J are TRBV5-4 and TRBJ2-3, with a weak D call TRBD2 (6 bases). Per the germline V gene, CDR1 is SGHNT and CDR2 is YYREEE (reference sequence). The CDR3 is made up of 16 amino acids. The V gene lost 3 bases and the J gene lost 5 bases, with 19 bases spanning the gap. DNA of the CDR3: TGTGCCAGCAGCTACACGGGACTTGTTCGGGGAGATACGCAGTATTTT. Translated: CASSYTGLVRGDTQYF.

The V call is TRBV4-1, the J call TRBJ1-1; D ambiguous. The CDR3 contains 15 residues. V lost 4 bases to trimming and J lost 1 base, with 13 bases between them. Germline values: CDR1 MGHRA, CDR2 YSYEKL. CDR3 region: CASSPWPGENTEAFF. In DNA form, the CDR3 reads TGCGCCAGCAGCCCCTGGCCCGGGGAGAACACTGAAGCTTTCTTT.

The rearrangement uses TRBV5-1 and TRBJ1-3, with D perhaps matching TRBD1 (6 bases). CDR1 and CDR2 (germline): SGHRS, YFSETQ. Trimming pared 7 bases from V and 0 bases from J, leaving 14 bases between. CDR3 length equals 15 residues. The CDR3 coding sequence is TGCGCCAGCCGACAGGAACCCATCTCTGGAAACACCATATATTTT. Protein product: CASRQEPISGNTIYF.

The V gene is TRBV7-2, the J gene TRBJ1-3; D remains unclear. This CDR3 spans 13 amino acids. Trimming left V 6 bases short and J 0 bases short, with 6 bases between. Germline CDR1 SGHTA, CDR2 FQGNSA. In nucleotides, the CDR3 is TGTGCCAGCAGACGAGACTCTGGAAACACCATATATTTT. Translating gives CASRRDSGNTIYF.

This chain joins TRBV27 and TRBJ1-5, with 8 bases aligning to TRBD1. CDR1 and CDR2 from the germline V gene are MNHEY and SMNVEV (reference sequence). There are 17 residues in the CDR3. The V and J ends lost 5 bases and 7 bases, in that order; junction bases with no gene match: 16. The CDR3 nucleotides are TGTGCCAGCAGTCCCGTTATTGTCGGACAGGGCGAGCAGCCCCAGCATTTT. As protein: CASSPVIVGQGEQPQHF.

The CDR3 spells CASSRAGTGGSQPQHF. In DNA form, the CDR3 reads TGTGCCAGTAGTAGAGCCGGGACAGGGGGCTCTCAGCCCCAGCATTTT. The chain is built from TRBV19 and TRBJ1-5, with 12 bases identical to TRBD1. J lost 6 bases, V lost 4 bases, and 7 bases had no gene match. The CDR3 covers 16 residues. CDR1 LNHDA and CDR2 SQIVND come from the germline V gene (reference sequence).

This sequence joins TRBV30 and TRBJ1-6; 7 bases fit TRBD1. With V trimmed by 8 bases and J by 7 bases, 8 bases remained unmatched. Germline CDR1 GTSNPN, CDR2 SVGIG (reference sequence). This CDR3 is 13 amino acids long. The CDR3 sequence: CARMTGWNSPLHF. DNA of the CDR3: TGTGCCCGGATGACAGGGTGGAATTCACCCCTCCACTTT. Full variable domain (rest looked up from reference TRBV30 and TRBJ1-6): SQTIHQWPATLVQPVGSPLSLECTVEGTSNPNLYWYRQAAGRGLQLLFYSVGIGQISSEVPQNLSASRPQDRQFILSSKKLLLSDSGFYLCARMTGWNSPLHFGNGTRLTVT.

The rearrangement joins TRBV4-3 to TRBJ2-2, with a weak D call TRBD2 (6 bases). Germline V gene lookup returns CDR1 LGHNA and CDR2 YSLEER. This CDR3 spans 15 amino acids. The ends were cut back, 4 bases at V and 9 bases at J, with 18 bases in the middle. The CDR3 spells CASSPFSGGGWELFF. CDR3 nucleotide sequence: TGCGCCAGCAGCCCCTTTTCGGGCGGAGGGTGGGAGCTGTTTTTT.

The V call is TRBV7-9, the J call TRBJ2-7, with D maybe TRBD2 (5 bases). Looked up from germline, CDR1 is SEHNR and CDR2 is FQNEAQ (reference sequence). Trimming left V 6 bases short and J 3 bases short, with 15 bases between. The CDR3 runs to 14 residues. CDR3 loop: CASSIGLSSYEQYF. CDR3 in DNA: TGTGCCAGCAGTATAGGACTTTCCAGCTACGAGCAGTACTTC.

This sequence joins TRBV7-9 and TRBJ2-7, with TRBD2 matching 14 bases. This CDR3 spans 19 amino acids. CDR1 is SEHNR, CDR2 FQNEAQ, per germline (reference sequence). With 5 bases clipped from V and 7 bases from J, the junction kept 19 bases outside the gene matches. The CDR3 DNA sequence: TGTGCCAGCAGCCCTATGCAGACCACCGGGACTAGCGGGAGTGGGGAGCAGTACTTC. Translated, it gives CASSPMQTTGTSGSGEQYF.

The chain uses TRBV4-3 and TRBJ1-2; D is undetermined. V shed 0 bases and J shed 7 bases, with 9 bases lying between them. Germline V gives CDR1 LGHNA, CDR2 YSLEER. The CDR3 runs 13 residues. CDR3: CASSQDPGGGYTF. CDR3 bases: TGCGCCAGCAGCCAAGATCCGGGTGGTGGCTACACCTTC.

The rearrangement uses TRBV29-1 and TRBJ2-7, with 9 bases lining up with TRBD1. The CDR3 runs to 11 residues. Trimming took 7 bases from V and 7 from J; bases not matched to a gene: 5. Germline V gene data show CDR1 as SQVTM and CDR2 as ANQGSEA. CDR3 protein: CSATGGGEQYF. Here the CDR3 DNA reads TGCAGCGCGACAGGGGGGGGTGAGCAGTACTTC.

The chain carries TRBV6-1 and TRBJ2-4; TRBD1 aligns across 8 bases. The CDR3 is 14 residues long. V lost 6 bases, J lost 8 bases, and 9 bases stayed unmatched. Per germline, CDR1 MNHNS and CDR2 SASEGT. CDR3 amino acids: CASRDQGARDIQYF. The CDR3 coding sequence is TGTGCCAGCAGAGACCAGGGGGCGCGGGACATTCAGTACTTC.

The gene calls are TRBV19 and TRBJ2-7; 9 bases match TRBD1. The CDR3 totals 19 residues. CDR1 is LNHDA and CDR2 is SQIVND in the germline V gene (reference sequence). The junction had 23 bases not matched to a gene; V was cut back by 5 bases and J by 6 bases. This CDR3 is CASSERGQGIDLSGREQYF. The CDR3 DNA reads TGTGCCAGTAGTGAGCGGGGACAGGGAATAGACCTGAGCGGTCGCGAGCAGTACTTC.

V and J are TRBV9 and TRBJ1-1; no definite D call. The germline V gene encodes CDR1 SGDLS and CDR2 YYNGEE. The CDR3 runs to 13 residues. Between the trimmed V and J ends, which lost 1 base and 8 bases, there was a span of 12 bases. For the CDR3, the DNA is TGTGCCAGCAGCGTACAGGTCAATAGAGAAGCTTTCTTT. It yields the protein CASSVQVNREAFF.

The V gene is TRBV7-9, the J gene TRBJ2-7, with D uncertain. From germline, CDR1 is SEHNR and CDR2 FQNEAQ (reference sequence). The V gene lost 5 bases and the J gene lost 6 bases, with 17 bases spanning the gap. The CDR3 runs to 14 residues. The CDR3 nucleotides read TGTGCCAGCAGCCCCGGAGCGCTAGTTTCCGAGCAGTACTTC. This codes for CASSPGALVSEQYF.

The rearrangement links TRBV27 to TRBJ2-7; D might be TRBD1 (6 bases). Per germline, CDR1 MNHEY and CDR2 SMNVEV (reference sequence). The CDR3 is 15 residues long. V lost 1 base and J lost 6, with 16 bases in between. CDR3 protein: CASSLFLRDKIEQYF. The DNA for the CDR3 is TGTGCCAGCAGTTTATTCCTCCGGGACAAAATCGAGCAGTACTTC.